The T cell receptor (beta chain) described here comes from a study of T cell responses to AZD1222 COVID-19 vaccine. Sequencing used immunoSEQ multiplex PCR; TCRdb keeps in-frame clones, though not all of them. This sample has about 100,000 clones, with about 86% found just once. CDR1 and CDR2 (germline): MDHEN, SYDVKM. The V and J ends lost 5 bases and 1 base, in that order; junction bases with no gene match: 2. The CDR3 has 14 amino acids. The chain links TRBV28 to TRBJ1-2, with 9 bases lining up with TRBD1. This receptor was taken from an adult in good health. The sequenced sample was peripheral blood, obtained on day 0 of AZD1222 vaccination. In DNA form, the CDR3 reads TGTGCCAGCAGTACGACAGGGGGTAACTATGGCTACACCTTC. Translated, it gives CASSTTGGNYGYTF.